The 30 T cell receptor beta chains given below trace back to one sample, sequenced in a study of cytomegalovirus exposure and HLA in healthy donors. Repertoires were generated with immunoSEQ multiplex PCR, while TCRdb's copy carries only in-frame clones and drops some. The sample yields 68,000 or so clones, roughly 90% seen once. The source material was PBMCs. The receptors shown here come from a woman aged 18-35 years in good health and CMV-seronegative.

This clone has a single count. The chain couples TRBV28 to TRBJ2-1; weak D call: TRBD2 (5 bases). Trimming took 7 bases from V and 3 from J, leaving 10 bases between them. Looked up from germline, CDR1 is MDHEN and CDR2 is SYDVKM. This CDR3 is 13 amino acids long. The CDR3 spells CASNPTSYNEQFF. The CDR3 nucleotides are TGTGCCAGCAACCCCACTAGCTACAATGAGCAGTTCTTC.

The chain links TRBV5-6 to TRBJ1-2; TRBD1 matches 7 bases. The V gene end was trimmed by 0 bases and the J gene end by 5 bases; junction bases not matched to a gene: 10. Per the germline V gene, CDR1 is SGHDT and CDR2 is YYEEEE. This CDR3 is built from 16 residues. CDR3 sequence reads: CASSLAGQAVAYGYTF. Here the CDR3 DNA reads TGTGCCAGCAGCTTGGCTGGACAGGCCGTGGCTTATGGCTACACCTTC.

The V call is TRBV5-4, the J call TRBJ2-5; D might be TRBD2 (6 bases). The CDR3 has 17 residues. V shed 0 bases and J shed 2 bases, with 17 bases lying between them. The germline V gene encodes CDR1 SGHNT and CDR2 YYREEE (reference sequence). CDR3 in amino acids: CASSLVGRAGPQETQYF. The DNA of the CDR3 is TGTGCCAGCAGCTTGGTAGGGCGGGCGGGGCCACAAGAGACCCAGTACTTC. The variable domain in full, with the rest retrieved from reference TRBV5-4 and TRBJ2-5, is ETGVTQSPTHLIKTRGQQVTLRCSSQSGHNTVSWYQQALGQGPQFIFQYYREEENGRGNFPPRFSGLQFPNYSSELNVNALELDDSALYLCASSLVGRAGPQETQYFGPGTRLLVL.

This rearrangement joins TRBV6-1 to TRBJ2-5, with TRBD2 identical over 13 bases. This CDR3 contains 17 residues. J lost 5 bases, V lost 3 bases, and 9 bases had no gene match. Germline assignment: CDR1 MNHNS and CDR2 SASEGT. The CDR3 region is CASSDGLAGVRRETQYF. CDR3 bases: TGTGCCAGCAGTGACGGACTAGCGGGAGTACGGCGGGAGACCCAGTACTTC.

The rearrangement joins TRBV7-6 to TRBJ2-2; 8 bases map to TRBD2. J was trimmed by 1 base and V by 3 bases; bases with no gene match: 4. The germline V gene encodes CDR1 SGHVS and CDR2 FNYEAQ. The CDR3 sequence is 16 residues long. DNA of the CDR3: TGTGCCAGCAGCTTTACTAGCGGACGGAACACCGGGGAGCTGTTTTTT. Protein sequence: CASSFTSGRNTGELFF.

This clone has only a few counts. CDR3 coding DNA: TGTGCCAGCAGTCACAGCCCTGGGTACGAGCAGTACTTC. Translating gives CASSHSPGYEQYF. This chain connects TRBV6-1 to TRBJ2-7; unclear D gene. V was pared by 5 bases and J by 4 bases, with 12 bases between. Germline CDR1 reads MNHNS; CDR2 reads SASEGT. This CDR3 spans 13 amino acids.

The chain joins TRBV2 to TRBJ2-5; D gene unclear. CDR3 size: 12 residues. The germline CDR1 and CDR2 sequences are SNHLY and FYNNEI. V was cut by 5 bases and J by 0 bases, with 4 bases left in between. CDR3 in DNA: TGTGCCAGCAGTCCGTACCAAGAGACCCAGTACTTC. Its translation: CASSPYQETQYF.

The chain carries TRBV19 and TRBJ2-7; D gene ambiguous. Germline assignment: CDR1 LNHDA and CDR2 SQIVND (reference sequence). V was cut by 8 bases and J by 4 bases, with 9 bases left in between. This CDR3 region has 11 residues. CDR3 protein: CASGGLYEQYF. CDR3 sequence (DNA): TGTGCCAGTGGCGGCCTATACGAGCAGTACTTC. Together with reference TRBV19 and TRBJ2-7, the CDR3 gives the full variable domain: DGGITQSPKYLFRKEGQNVTLSCEQNLNHDAMYWYRQDPGQGLRLIYYSQIVNDFQKGDIAEGYSVSREKKESFPLTVTSAQKNPTAFYLCASGGLYEQYFGPGTRLTVT.

The chain joins TRBV5-1 to TRBJ2-5, with TRBD1 matching over 7 bases. Trimming at V came to 4 bases and at J to 1 base, leaving 7 bases not matched to a gene. The length of the CDR3 is 15 residues. In germline, CDR1 is SGHRS, CDR2 YFSETQ. The CDR3: CASSTTGAAQETQYF. CDR3 bases: TGCGCCAGCAGCACAACAGGGGCGGCCCAAGAGACCCAGTACTTC.

This clone was seen more than once but under ten times. The chain links TRBV5-1 to TRBJ2-7; D not resolved. Germline CDR1 SGHRS, CDR2 YFSETQ. V gave up 6 bases and J gave up 2 bases, with 6 bases separating them. This CDR3 is 11 amino acids long. This CDR3 reads CASNTAYEQYF. CDR3 coding DNA: TGCGCCAGCAATACTGCCTACGAGCAGTACTTC.

V is TRBV15 and J is TRBJ2-1, with TRBD1 matching 7 bases. The CDR3 totals 15 residues. V trimming: 0 bases; J trimming: 7 bases; junction bases outside the gene matches: 6. Germline CDR1 is LNHNV and CDR2 is YYDKDF (reference sequence). The CDR3 loop reads CATSRDKGAWNEQFF. The CDR3 DNA follows: TGTGCCACCAGCAGAGATAAGGGGGCTTGGAATGAGCAGTTCTTC.

This clone was picked up a small number of times. The chain recombines TRBV6-5 with TRBJ1-2; 9 bases map to TRBD1. CDR1 and CDR2 from the germline V gene are MNHEY and SVGAGI. The J segment lost 4 bases and the V segment lost 6 bases, leaving 3 bases of the junction unmatched. CDR3 length: 13 amino acids. CDR3 sequence reads: CASSGDRAYGYTF. The CDR3, as DNA: TGTGCCAGCAGCGGGGACAGGGCCTATGGCTACACCTTC.

The chain recombines TRBV10-3 with TRBJ1-1; no clear D gene. With 0 bases removed from V and 2 bases from J, the gap between germline ends came to 13 bases. CDR1 and CDR2 (germline): ENHRY, SYGVKD. The CDR3 runs to 16 residues. The CDR3 loop is CAISESQATVNTEAFF. Written as DNA, the CDR3 is TGTGCCATCAGTGAGTCTCAGGCGACGGTAAACACTGAAGCTTTCTTT.

The chain is built from TRBV5-6 and TRBJ2-1, with 8 bases aligning to TRBD1. CDR3 size: 15 residues. V was pared by 5 bases and J by 2 bases, with 6 bases of the junction left unmatched. CDR1 is SGHDT, CDR2 YYEEEE, per germline. The CDR3 nucleotides are TGTGCCAGCAGGAACATCAGGGGGCCCTACAATGAGCAGTTCTTC. Its translation: CASRNIRGPYNEQFF.

The CDR3 DNA reads TGTGCCAGCAGCTTAGCTGCACAGGGGATTTCCTACGAGCAGTACTTC. It specifies CASSLAAQGISYEQYF. The rearrangement uses TRBV7-8 and TRBJ2-7; 7 positions match TRBD1. Germline V gene data show CDR1 as SGHVS and CDR2 as FQNEAQ. V lost 0 bases to trimming and J lost 1 base; unmatched junction nucleotides: 6. The CDR3 runs 16 residues.

The chain links TRBV28 to TRBJ2-1; 7 positions match TRBD2. Germline V gene data show CDR1 as MDHEN and CDR2 as SYDVKM. The CDR3 covers 13 residues. The CDR3 region has the DNA TGTGCGGGGGGGGAGAGCTCCTACAATGAGCAGTTCTTC. Protein sequence: CAGGESSYNEQFF.

The J gene is TRBJ1-2, the V gene TRBV28, with TRBD1 matching over 9 bases. The V gene end was trimmed by 3 bases and the J gene end by 3 bases; junction bases not matched to a gene: 14. This CDR3 is 18 amino acids long. CDR1 MDHEN and CDR2 SYDVKM come from the germline V gene. The CDR3, as DNA: TGTGCCAGCAGTTTTACCCTAAAACCGGGACAGGGACACTATGGCTACACCTTC. Protein product: CASSFTLKPGQGHYGYTF.

The chain carries TRBV29-1 and TRBJ2-1, with 8 bases that match TRBD1. The CDR3 is made up of 12 amino acids. V trimming: 6 bases; J trimming: 6 bases; junction bases outside the gene matches: 4. CDR1 is SQVTM, CDR2 ANQGSEA, per germline. CDR3 amino acids: CSVDRVSNEQFF. CDR3 coding DNA: TGCAGCGTGGACAGGGTTTCCAATGAGCAGTTCTTC.

The rearrangement joins TRBV7-2 to TRBJ2-5; a possible D gene is TRBD2 (6 bases). The CDR3 consists of 15 residues. With 3 bases removed from V and 5 bases from J, the gap between germline ends came to 16 bases. Germline V CDR1 and CDR2: SGHTA, FQGNSA. The CDR3 spells CASSLAGTLAETQYF. The CDR3 DNA follows: TGTGCCAGCAGCTTGGCCGGGACTTTGGCGGAGACCCAGTACTTC.

The rearrangement uses TRBV18 and TRBJ1-6; D unclear. CDR3 length equals 18 residues. Deletions cut 2 bases from V and 5 bases from J, with 19 bases between. CDR1 and CDR2 from the germline V gene are KGHSH and LQKENI. This CDR3 is CASSPRNLARENNSPLHF. CDR3 DNA: TGTGCCAGCTCACCAAGGAATCTAGCAAGGGAGAATAATTCACCCCTCCACTTT.

J is TRBJ2-1 and V is TRBV27; TRBD2 aligns across 11 bases. The CDR3 contains 16 residues. The trim removed 3 bases at V and 9 bases at J, leaving 10 bases unmatched. Germline assignment: CDR1 MNHEY and CDR2 SMNVEV (reference sequence). For the CDR3, the DNA is TGTGCCAGCAGTTTTCAGGGACTAGCGGTAGGCGGTGAGCAGTTCTTC. Protein sequence: CASSFQGLAVGGEQFF.

V usage is TRBV19 and J usage is TRBJ1-6; no reliable D call. V was trimmed by 6 bases and J by 5 bases, leaving 5 bases between them. Germline CDR1 reads LNHDA; CDR2 reads SQIVND (reference sequence). There are 12 residues in the CDR3. CDR3 residues: CASSENNSPLHF. Written as DNA, the CDR3 is TGTGCCAGTAGCGAGAATAATTCACCCCTCCACTTT.

This chain joins TRBV28 and TRBJ1-5; 7 bases map to TRBD1. Germline V gene sequence: CDR1 MDHEN, CDR2 SYDVKM. Trimming cost V 3 bases and J 2 bases; bases outside gene matches: 13. The CDR3 sequence is 18 residues long. Written as DNA, the CDR3 is TGTGCCAGCAGTTTGGAGATAGGGGCAGGGGGGCGCAATCAGCCCCAGCATTTT. This gives the protein CASSLEIGAGGRNQPQHF.

The chain couples TRBV28 to TRBJ2-1; D may be TRBD1 (6 bases). V lost 1 base, J lost 8 bases, and 6 bases lay in between. The CDR3 runs 12 residues. The V gene's germline CDR1 is MDHEN and CDR2 SYDVKM. CDR3 loop: CASSLYRDEQFF. The CDR3 bases are TGTGCCAGCAGTTTATACAGGGATGAGCAGTTCTTC.

This clone was recorded only once. The chain employs TRBV2 and TRBJ1-1, with 10 bases aligning to TRBD1. This CDR3 contains 15 residues. Germline CDR1 reads SNHLY; CDR2 reads FYNNEI. With 5 bases clipped from V and 1 base from J, the junction kept 4 bases outside the gene matches. This CDR3 reads CASSPDRGRNTEAFF. The CDR3 nucleotides read TGTGCCAGCAGTCCAGACAGGGGGCGGAACACTGAAGCTTTCTTT. The full variable domain, in which reference TRBV2 and TRBJ1-1 provide the parts outside the CDR3, is EPEVTQTPSHQVTQMGQEVILRCVPISNHLYFYWYRQILGQKVEFLVSFYNNEISEKSEIFDDQFSVERPDGSNFTLKIRSTKLEDSAMYFCASSPDRGRNTEAFFGQGTRLTVV.

The chain is built from TRBV5-1 and TRBJ1-1, with TRBD1 matching 12 bases. V shed 4 bases and J 8 bases; nucleotides not matched to a gene: 3. Germline V gives CDR1 SGHRS, CDR2 YFSETQ. This CDR3 contains 13 residues. This chain's CDR3 is CASSRGQGAEAFF. The CDR3 DNA reads TGCGCCAGCAGCCGGGGACAGGGGGCGGAAGCTTTCTTT.

The rearrangement uses TRBV5-1 and TRBJ2-5; maybe TRBD2 (6 bases). The V gene lost 5 bases and the J gene lost 7 bases, with 21 bases spanning the gap. The CDR3 covers 15 residues. Germline V CDR1 and CDR2: SGHRS, YFSETQ. CDR3 amino acids: CASRQAAGPAGTQYF. Written as DNA, the CDR3 is TGCGCCAGCAGACAAGCGGCAGGCCCAGCGGGGACCCAGTACTTC.

J is TRBJ2-7 and V is TRBV5-5; D call uncertain. CDR1 is SGHKS, CDR2 YYEKEE, per germline (reference sequence). There are 11 residues in the CDR3. The ends were cut back, 1 base at V and 4 bases at J, with 3 bases in the middle. CDR3 loop: CASSLTYEQYF. The CDR3 region has the DNA TGTGCCAGCAGCTTGACTTACGAGCAGTACTTC.

The CDR3 nucleotides read TGTGCCTGGAGTGCCTCTGGACAGGGGGAGTACACTGAAGCTTTCTTT. It codes for CAWSASGQGEYTEAFF. The chain combines TRBV30 with TRBJ1-1, with 10 bases lining up with TRBD1. CDR3 length equals 16 residues. The trim removed 1 base at V and 3 bases at J, leaving 8 bases unmatched. CDR1 GTSNPN and CDR2 SVGIG come from the germline V gene (reference sequence).

J is TRBJ1-2 and V is TRBV28; tentatively, D is TRBD1 (5 bases). Germline V lookup: CDR1 MDHEN, CDR2 SYDVKM. The V end was cut by 4 bases, the J end by 11 bases, with 14 bases between. This CDR3 is 12 amino acids long. The chain's CDR3 is CASSSRVLLYTF. The CDR3, as DNA: TGTGCCAGCAGTTCCAGGGTCCTCTTATACACCTTC.